This T cell receptor beta chain was found in a study of PD-L1 blockade in urothelial cancer. Turning to the study itself: Between 0 and 3 prior chemotherapy regimens had been given to patients. Blood was tested 3 weeks (second dose) and 6 weeks into treatment.

This sample's time point: peripheral blood 6 weeks after treatment start. General study findings and limits: Tumor-associated clones in the blood of durable-benefit patients grew more at 3 weeks.

Synthetic TCR analog templates were added to each PCR reaction. Generated by immunoSEQ multiplex PCR, the TCRdb table keeps only in-frame clones and is missing some. Among around 48,000 clones listed, around 88% were seen once. Unmatched junction bases numbered 7, after V lost 0 bases and J lost 6 bases. CDR3 length equals 15 residues. CDR1 is MNHEY, CDR2 SMNVEV, per germline (reference sequence). Turning to this clone: What it binds is unknown.

The receptor's source is a man aged 55-75 years with urothelial cancer. The gene calls are TRBV27 and TRBJ2-5, with 7 bases identical to TRBD1. The sample was PBMCs, taken around atezolizumab (anti-PD-L1) treatment. The CDR3 sequence: CASSLSSDRWKTQYF. DNA of the CDR3: TGTGCCAGCAGTTTATCCTCGGACAGGTGGAAGACCCAGTACTTC.